Sequencing of this TCR beta chain was carried out in a study of cytotoxic CD8 clonotypes in ibrutinib-treated CLL. V was clipped by 0 bases and J by 2 bases; unmatched bases: 9. The CDR3 runs 17 residues. Germline CDR1 and CDR2: MGHRA and YSYEKL. The data were produced by immunoSEQ multiplex PCR, yet TCRdb's version contains in-frame clones alone and is incomplete. Here the sample spans roughly 250,000 clones, under 75% being singletons. The sequence was collected from a human donor with chronic lymphocytic leukemia. This sample comprised PBMCs, obtained after 24 months of ibrutinib treatment. The genes are TRBV4-1 and TRBJ2-7, with 8 bases matching TRBD2. The CDR3 sequence: CASSQEGGGTRAYEQYF. DNA for the CDR3: TGCGCCAGCAGCCAAGAAGGAGGGGGGACTAGAGCCTACGAGCAGTACTTC.